This entry is about one TCR beta chain. Its recognized antigen is unknown. No base-level quality is on record; no much larger clone is a single base apart. Taken with the paper, the label for time point translates to: newly diagnosed GD, antithyroid drugs for less than 3 months. For both TCR sequencing and RNA sequencing, RNA was extracted from PBMCs using TRIzol. The diagnosis of Graves' disease was made according to American Thyroid Association guidelines. Patients were recruited from an endocrinology department in Xi'an, China. From each patient, approximately 10 milliliters of peripheral blood was collected into an EDTA anticoagulant tube. PBMCs were isolated by Ficoll Paque Plus density gradient separation without further T cell sorting. RNA quality was checked with an Agilent 2100 Bioanalyzer and agarose gel, and concentration with a NanoDrop 2000. The data were obtained in a study of regulatory T cells in long-lasting Graves disease (dated by TCRdb to the early 2020s). With respect to the entire study: Antithyroid drugs had been taken for less than 3 months by newly diagnosed Graves' disease patients. The study was registered as a clinical trial and conducted in China. A total of roughly 35 samples underwent TCR sequencing: some 13 from persistent and 20 from newly diagnosed Graves' disease patients. Peripheral blood TCR sequencing and RNA sequencing compared persistent Graves' disease patients with newly diagnosed Graves' disease patients. The paper's findings and limits, for the study overall: Lower TCR Shannon entropy and fewer highly expanded clones were observed in persistent Graves' disease patients than in newly diagnosed patients, which suggested clonal expansion. More public clonotypes were shared among persistent patients (about 2,800) than among newly diagnosed patients (roughly 1,000). Sequencing and analysis were restricted to the TCR beta chain. The authors acknowledged the small sample size as a limitation that may reduce accuracy. Persistent disease showed preferential use of TRBV28, TRBJ1-2 and TRBJ2-5, whereas newly diagnosed disease favored TRBV20-1 and TRBJ2-1. Only peripheral blood was studied, because thyroid tissue, the primary lesion, was inaccessible.

Libraries were made using multiplex PCR. The listed sequencing device is Illumina HiSeq 4000. CDR3 regions were amplified by Arm-PCR with iRepertoire HTBI primers to construct TCR beta libraries. PCR products were gel purified before sequencing. As for the authors' bioinformatics: A total of 62 TRBV and under 15 TRBJ segments were identified across samples and were used for gene usage analysis of CDR3 amino acid clonotypes. COPE and FqMerger were used to merge the filtered high-quality paired reads into contigs. BLAST was used to align contigs to the IMGT TRBV, TRBD and TRBJ reference genes, and CDR3 was defined following IMGT. Any clonotype with a frequency above 0.1% was counted as a highly expanded clone. Shannon entropy was used to measure repertoire diversity, and the Gini coefficient was used to measure V-J evenness. Clonotypes shared by more than one individual were considered public. The public reads were reprocessed in TCRdb via fastp at Q25 and MiXCR, keeping in-frame beta chains. Every distinct CDR3 protein forms one entry, paired with its most common genes and DNA. The V and J calls come from TCRdb's annotation, not from the publication. The table for this sample lists over 500,000 distinct CDR3 sequences; 16% of them were counted only once. 18% of the sample goes to the ten largest clones.

V and J lose 4 bases and 8 bases, and a span of 15 bases separates them. The CDR3 goes from the cysteine to the phenylalanine over 14 residues. Just the 42-base CDR3 DNA is kept, in frame starting at base 1. The germline V gene sets CDR1 to KGHDR and CDR2 to SFDVKD. These same data were also listed under a study on T cells in Graves' hyperthyroidism and ophthalmopathy. As described in the second report: Stable Graves' hyperthyroidism was defined as the absence of progression to ophthalmopathy over 18 months of follow-up. Hyperthyroidism patients were aged 18 to 65 years and newly diagnosed, with disease duration of less than 2 months. Patients with uncontrolled infections, other autoimmune diseases, pregnancy or lactation were excluded. Diagnoses were established on the basis of clinical symptoms, serum thyroxine and TRAb, thyroid ultrasound, and orbital computed tomography. A first-round RT-PCR of the TCR CDR3 used the HTBI primer set with the Qiagen OneStep RT-PCR kit. Most expanded thyroid clonotypes (frequency above 0.001) were also detected in blood, a finding suggesting that blood repertoires may reflect thyroid immune responses. A model built on a 13 V-J signature distinguished ophthalmopathy from stable hyperthyroidism, reaching about 89% sensitivity and around 81% specificity in cross-validation and 80%/75% in testing. In validation, the model predicted progression to ophthalmopathy with just under 71% sensitivity and over 72% specificity, a median of 6.5 months before onset. To identify distinguishing TCR V-J signatures, a discovery cohort of roughly 100 patients was used, comprising some 43 with Graves' ophthalmopathy and 55 to 65 with stable Graves' hyperthyroidism. An independent validation cohort of around 19 hyperthyroidism patients and 17 patients who later progressed to ophthalmopathy tested prospective prediction of ophthalmopathy. The roughly 91 discovery patients were randomly divided into training and test sets at a 7:3 ratio. The study also compared thyroid tissue and blood T-cell repertoires from more than five Graves' hyperthyroidism patients. Once sampling was done, hyperthyroidism patients were given methimazole at a starting dose of 30 mg daily, whereas ophthalmopathy patients were given high-dose intravenous methylprednisolone. Libraries were constructed in a second round of multiplex PCR, after which size selection and purification were performed. Libraries were sequenced paired-end with 100 bp reads on an Illumina HiSeq2000. Raw data were processed with SOAPnuke, discarding reads with adapters, uncalled bases, mean Phred below 15, or no exact constant-primer or identifier match. COPE v1.2.5 was used to merge high-quality paired reads, and clonotypes were defined as unique nucleotide sequences. Clonotypes were aligned to IMGT TRBV, TRBD and TRBJ reference segments using MiTCR v1.1. The analysis included only V-J combinations with a frequency above 0.0001, which together covered 99% to 99.2% of the repertoires. The TCS score was defined as the ratio of F50 (clonal expansion) to E x V (chaos), calculated using BLOSUM62-based TCRdist between CDR3 peptides within each V-J. Welch's t-statistics and random forest reduced approximately 520 V-J features to 10 to 15, which were used in a naive Bayes classifier (R e1071). No statistical method was used to set the sample size in advance, and investigators knew the group allocation. The paper describes TCR Vbeta CDR3 sequencing of 120 to 150 peripheral blood samples, made up of 43 ophthalmopathy patients, over 70 hyperthyroidism patients and roughly 17 progressor patients.

Material: peripheral blood mononuclear cells (PBMCs), obtained at new diagnosis, from a patient treated with antithyroid drugs. The rearranged segments are TRBV24-1 and TRBJ2-3; 6 matching bases give a weak D call of TRBD1. This clonotype was sampled from a woman younger than 45 with Graves disease. Donor details come from another sample of the same person, matched by shared clones. The CDR3 region reads CATSEGTSRGTQYF. The DNA sequence is TGTGCCACCAGTGAAGGGACAAGCCGCGGTACGCAGTATTTT.